One and the same sample provided the 27 T cell receptor beta chains below, sequenced in a study of OX40 agonist ivuxolimab in advanced cancers. The assay was immunoSEQ multiplex PCR, and TCRdb's table has in-frame clones only and misses some. The sample shows tens of thousands of clones, about 93% of them seen only once. The sequencing used CD4+ or CD8+ T cells sorted from blood, collected in a trial of the OX40 agonist ivuxolimab. These receptors were obtained from an adult with an advanced solid tumor such as melanoma, head and neck, liver or kidney cancer.

CDR3 sequence: CAWSEGLAGQFF. CDR3 sequence (DNA): TGTGCCTGGAGTGAGGGACTAGCGGGGCAGTTCTTC. The chain links TRBV30 to TRBJ2-1; TRBD2 matches at 12 bases. The CDR3 is 12 amino acids. The germline V gene has CDR1 GTSNPN and CDR2 SVGIG (reference sequence). Losses at the gene ends were 1 base for V and 12 bases for J; bases not matched to a gene: 1.

This chain links TRBV19 with TRBJ2-7; D tentatively reads TRBD1 or TRBD2 (5 bases each). Germline CDR1 and CDR2: LNHDA and SQIVND (reference sequence). The V and J ends lost 5 bases and 3 bases respectively, with 11 bases between them. This CDR3 contains 13 residues. The DNA of the CDR3 is TGTGCCAGTAGTTCCGGGACGGTCTACGAGCAGTACTTC. Translating it yields CASSSGTVYEQYF.

V and J are TRBV19 and TRBJ1-4; D might be TRBD1 (6 bases). The CDR3 is 15 residues long. The germline V gene encodes CDR1 LNHDA and CDR2 SQIVND (reference sequence). V was pared by 9 bases and J by 4 bases, with 18 bases between. CDR3 bases: TGTGCCAGGGGGGACAAGACACGACGTAATGAAAAACTGTTTTTT. Translating gives CARGDKTRRNEKLFF.

This clone was seen once. The chain uses TRBV11-2 and TRBJ2-7; possibly TRBD2 for D (6 bases). The CDR3 loop spans 15 amino acids. Germline lookup yields CDR1 SGHAT and CDR2 FQNNGV. V was shortened by 5 bases and J by 2 bases, with 16 bases between the two germline ends. As DNA, the CDR3 is TGTGCCAGCAGCCCGTCCCCGGGACTTACCTACGAGCAGTACTTC. Its protein product is CASSPSPGLTYEQYF.

The sample holds one count of this clone. The chain links TRBV28 to TRBJ2-5; TRBD2 aligns across 8 bases. CDR3 size: 13 residues. Germline CDR1 is MDHEN and CDR2 is SYDVKM. With V trimmed by 3 bases and J by 4 bases, 1 base remained unmatched. CDR3 DNA: TGTGCCAGCAGTTTTGCGGGAGGAGAGACCCAGTACTTC. Translation: CASSFAGGETQYF.

This chain connects TRBV6-5 to TRBJ2-1, with D unresolved. The CDR3 covers 14 residues. V was clipped by 0 bases and J by 4 bases, with 7 bases between them. Germline V gene lookup returns CDR1 MNHEY and CDR2 SVGAGI. The CDR3 DNA reads as TGTGCCAGCAGTTACTCTCCTTTATACAATGAGCAGTTCTTC. Translation gives CASSYSPLYNEQFF.

The chain has TRBV19 and TRBJ1-1; TRBD1 might be the D (5 bases). The length of the CDR3 is 14 residues. In germline, CDR1 is LNHDA, CDR2 SQIVND (reference sequence). The V end was cut by 5 bases, the J end by 5 bases, with 15 bases between. The CDR3 coding sequence is TGTGCCAGTAGTTGGGGACGGCGGGGTACTGAAGCTTTCTTT. It encodes CASSWGRRGTEAFF.

The genes are TRBV20-1 and TRBJ2-7; TRBD1 matches at 7 bases. V was clipped by 6 bases and J by 4 bases; unmatched bases: 0. Germline V gene sequence: CDR1 DFQATT, CDR2 SNEGSKA (reference sequence). This CDR3 has 10 amino acids. CDR3 sequence: CSARGYEQYF. CDR3 DNA sequence: TGCAGTGCCAGGGGGTACGAGCAGTACTTC.

V and J are TRBV5-6 and TRBJ2-1, with D possibly TRBD2 on 5 matching bases. The CDR3 runs 14 residues. Germline CDR1 SGHDT, CDR2 YYEEEE. Trimming removed 6 bases at V and 1 base at J, with 11 bases between. The CDR3 sequence: CASTVTTSYNEQFF. The CDR3 DNA reads TGTGCCAGCACCGTGACTACTTCCTACAATGAGCAGTTCTTC.

This clone was seen just once. The rearrangement links TRBV2 to TRBJ2-1; tentative D call: TRBD2 (6 bases). Per the germline V gene, CDR1 is SNHLY and CDR2 is FYNNEI. Trimming removed 2 bases from V and 8 bases from J, with 19 bases in between. This CDR3 contains 16 residues. The CDR3: CASSEKWGDPRDEQFF. The CDR3 DNA is TGTGCCAGCAGTGAAAAGTGGGGGGACCCTCGGGATGAGCAGTTCTTC. Variable domain in full (rest from reference TRBV2 and TRBJ2-1): EPEVTQTPSHQVTQMGQEVILRCVPISNHLYFYWYRQILGQKVEFLVSFYNNEISEKSEIFDDQFSVERPDGSNFTLKIRSTKLEDSAMYFCASSEKWGDPRDEQFFGPGTRLTVL.

The chain joins TRBV6-4 to TRBJ2-2, with D possibly matching TRBD2 (6 bases). The CDR3 runs 14 residues. V was pared by 0 bases and J by 6 bases, with 8 bases between. Germline V gene data show CDR1 as MRHNA and CDR2 as SNTAGT. The CDR3 reads CASSDSGGSGELFF. CDR3 nucleotides: TGTGCCAGCAGTGACTCGGGGGGATCCGGGGAGCTGTTTTTT.

This chain uses TRBV27 with TRBJ1-6, with a tentative D call TRBD1 (5 bases). CDR3 size: 14 residues. Trimming took 4 bases from V and 8 from J, leaving 12 bases between them. Per the germline V gene, CDR1 is MNHEY and CDR2 is SMNVEV (reference sequence). DNA of the CDR3: TGTGCCAGCAGTTATCAGGGTTGGCATTCACCCCTCCACTTT. Translated, it gives CASSYQGWHSPLHF.

V is TRBV4-2 and J is TRBJ2-5; TRBD1 matches at 10 bases. The J call may not be correct, given that the DNA end is closer to TRBJ2-7. CDR3 length equals 15 residues. Germline V gene data show CDR1 as LGHNA and CDR2 as YNFKEQ. CDR3 region: CASSQAPGQGYEQYF. The CDR3 nucleotides read TGTGCCAGCAGCCAAGCCCCGGGACAGGGGTACGAGCAGTACTTC.

J is TRBJ2-7 and V is TRBV2; D may be TRBD1 (5 bases). V was clipped by 3 bases and J by 3 bases, with 9 bases between them. The germline gives CDR1 SNHLY, CDR2 FYNNEI. The CDR3 consists of 13 residues. The CDR3 bases are TGTGCCAGCAGTGACGGCAGGGTCTACGAGCAGTACTTC. It translates to CASSDGRVYEQYF. The full variable domain, with the rest looked up from reference TRBV2 and TRBJ2-7, is EPEVTQTPSHQVTQMGQEVILRCVPISNHLYFYWYRQILGQKVEFLVSFYNNEISEKSEIFDDQFSVERPDGSNFTLKIRSTKLEDSAMYFCASSDGRVYEQYFGPGTRLTVT.

The chain is built from TRBV5-1 and TRBJ2-7; 10 bases map to TRBD1. This CDR3 contains 14 residues. The V gene's germline CDR1 is SGHRS and CDR2 YFSETQ. The ends lost 4 bases at V and 7 bases at J; junction bases unmatched: 8. The CDR3 reads CASSPEGQGEEQYF. Written as DNA, the CDR3 is TGCGCCAGCAGCCCCGAAGGACAGGGGGAAGAGCAGTACTTC.

The rearrangement links TRBV6-6 to TRBJ2-1; 7 bases fit TRBD1. J was trimmed by 1 base and V by 10 bases; bases with no gene match: 1. Germline V gives CDR1 MNHNY, CDR2 SVGAGI (reference sequence). This CDR3 comprises 12 residues. The CDR3: CATRGSYNEQFF. In DNA form, the CDR3 reads TGTGCCACCAGGGGGTCCTACAATGAGCAGTTCTTC.

The gene calls are TRBV6-6 and TRBJ2-7; no definite D call. This CDR3 is built from 11 residues. Germline CDR1 MNHNY, CDR2 SVGAGI (reference sequence). Trimming stripped 0 bases from V and 6 bases from J, with 3 bases between. The CDR3: CASSYSSEQYF. CDR3 DNA: TGTGCCAGCAGTTACTCAAGCGAGCAGTACTTC.

The V and J genes are TRBV7-9 and TRBJ2-7; D uncertain. The CDR3 spans 12 residues. Germline-derived CDR1 and CDR2 are SEHNR and FQNEAQ (reference sequence). V shed 4 bases and J shed 9 bases, with 13 bases lying between them. CDR3 region: CASSSVVGGQYF. The CDR3 DNA reads as TGTGCCAGCAGCTCCGTAGTTGGCGGGCAGTACTTC.

The chain is built from TRBV10-1 and TRBJ2-1; 9 positions match TRBD2. The length of the CDR3 is 16 residues. With V trimmed by 2 bases and J by 8 bases, 10 bases remained unmatched. The V gene's germline CDR1 is WNHNN and CDR2 SYGVQD (reference sequence). CDR3 in DNA: TGCGCCAGCAGTGAGGAGGGACTAGCTCCCGTGGATGAGCAGTTCTTC. Translating it yields CASSEEGLAPVDEQFF.

This clone was detected once. The rearrangement links TRBV19 to TRBJ2-5; the D is unclear. V lost 4 bases and J 2 bases, leaving 11 bases between the germline ends. The CDR3 consists of 14 residues. Germline-derived CDR1 and CDR2 are LNHDA and SQIVND (reference sequence). CDR3 amino acids: CASSKAPEQETQYF. CDR3 DNA sequence: TGTGCCAGTAGTAAGGCCCCAGAACAAGAGACCCAGTACTTC. Full variable domain (remainder filled in from reference TRBV19 and TRBJ2-5): DGGITQSPKYLFRKEGQNVTLSCEQNLNHDAMYWYRQDPGQGLRLIYYSQIVNDFQKGDIAEGYSVSREKKESFPLTVTSAQKNPTAFYLCASSKAPEQETQYFGPGTRLLVL.

The chain recombines TRBV4-1 with TRBJ1-1; the D gene is possibly TRBD1 (6 bases). Trimming cost V 7 bases and J 0 bases, with 9 bases left between them. The CDR3 runs 13 residues. Germline loops: CDR1 MGHRA, CDR2 YSYEKL. The CDR3 loop is CASKGTLNTEAFF. For the CDR3, the DNA is TGCGCCAGCAAGGGGACACTGAACACTGAAGCTTTCTTT.

This sequence joins TRBV7-6 and TRBJ2-7; D could derive from TRBD1 or TRBD2 (5 bases each). The germline V gene encodes CDR1 SGHVS and CDR2 FNYEAQ. There are 14 residues in the CDR3. Trimming left V 0 bases short and J 7 bases short, with 13 bases between. The CDR3 nucleotides read TGTGCCAGCAGCTTAGCGGGGGAAACGGGGGAGCAGTACTTC. Its protein is CASSLAGETGEQYF.

CDR3 bases: TGTGCCACCAGCCAAGCCCAGTCAGGGGGCGACGAGCAGTACTTC. This sequence encodes CATSQAQSGGDEQYF. The chain is built from TRBV15 and TRBJ2-5; 8 bases map to TRBD1. The better agreement between TRBJ2-7 and the DNA end casts doubt on the J call. The CDR3 length is 15 residues. Germline assignment: CDR1 LNHNV and CDR2 YYDKDF (reference sequence).

This clone has a single count. The rearrangement uses TRBV11-1 and TRBJ2-5; D is perhaps TRBD2 (5 bases). The J call may be incorrect, as the DNA end agrees better with TRBJ2-7. There are 14 residues in the CDR3. The germline V gene has CDR1 SGHAT and CDR2 FQDESV (reference sequence). As DNA, the CDR3 is TGTGCCAGCAGCTTAGAAAGCGGCGACTACGAGCAGTACTTC. Translation gives CASSLESGDYEQYF.

The chain has TRBV27 and TRBJ1-5; tentative D call: TRBD1 (5 bases). V lost 6 bases and J lost 0, with 9 bases in between. The CDR3 has 14 residues. Germline V gene sequence: CDR1 MNHEY, CDR2 SMNVEV (reference sequence). CDR3 sequence (DNA): TGTGCCAGCAGATTCGGGGCTAGCAATCAGCCCCAGCATTTT. Protein sequence: CASRFGASNQPQHF.

The chain has TRBV9 and TRBJ2-7, with D possibly matching TRBD1 (5 bases). V gave up 4 bases and J gave up 0 bases, with 14 bases separating them. Germline V gene data show CDR1 as SGDLS and CDR2 as YYNGEE. The CDR3 covers 15 residues. For the CDR3, the DNA is TGTGCCAGCAGCCCCAAGGTGGGGCTCTCCTACGAGCAGTACTTC. It is translated as CASSPKVGLSYEQYF.

This rearrangement joins TRBV15 to TRBJ2-7; 9 nucleotides line up with TRBD1. The junction had 10 bases not matched to a gene; V was cut back by 8 bases and J by 2 bases. Germline V lookup: CDR1 LNHNV, CDR2 YYDKDF (reference sequence). The CDR3 covers 15 residues. CDR3 DNA sequence: TGTGCCACCGACGATCCGGGACAGGGAGCCTACGAGCAGTACTTC. It encodes CATDDPGQGAYEQYF.